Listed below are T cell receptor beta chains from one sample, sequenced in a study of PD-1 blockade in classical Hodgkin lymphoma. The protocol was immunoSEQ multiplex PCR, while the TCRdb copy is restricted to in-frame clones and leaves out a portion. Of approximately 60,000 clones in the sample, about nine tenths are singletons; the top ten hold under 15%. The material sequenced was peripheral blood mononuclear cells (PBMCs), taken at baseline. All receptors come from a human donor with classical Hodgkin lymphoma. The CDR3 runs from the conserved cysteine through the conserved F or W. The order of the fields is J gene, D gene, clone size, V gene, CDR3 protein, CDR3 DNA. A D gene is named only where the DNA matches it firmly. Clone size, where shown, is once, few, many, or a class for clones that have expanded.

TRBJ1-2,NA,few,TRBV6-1,CASSELTNAYTF,TGTGCCAGCAGTGAGTTGACTAACGCCTACACCTTC
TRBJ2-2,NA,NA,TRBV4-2,CASSQGTTNTGELFF,TGTGCCAGCAGCCAAGGGACTACGAACACCGGGGAGCTGTTTTTT
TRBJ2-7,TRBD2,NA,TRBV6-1,CASSSWTGGDEQYF,TGTGCCAGCAGTTCTTGGACGGGAGGCGACGAGCAGTACTTC
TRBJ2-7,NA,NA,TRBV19,CASSIRPGATYEQYF,TGTGCCAGTAGTATTAGGCCAGGGGCTACCTACGAGCAGTACTTC
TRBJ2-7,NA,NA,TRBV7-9,CASSFGQLAYEQYF,TGTGCCAGCAGCTTCGGACAGTTAGCGTACGAGCAGTACTTC
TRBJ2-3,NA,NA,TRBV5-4,CASSVLSGDTQYF,TGTGCCAGCAGCGTACTCAGCGGAGATACGCAGTATTTT
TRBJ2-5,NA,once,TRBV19,CASSRGDSTEETQYF,TGTGCCAGTAGCCGCGGGGATAGCACCGAAGAGACCCAGTACTTC
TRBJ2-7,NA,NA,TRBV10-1,CASGGIDEQYF,TGCGCCAGCGGAGGGATCGACGAGCAGTACTTC
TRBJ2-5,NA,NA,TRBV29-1,CSVASGEQTQYF,TGCAGCGTCGCGTCCGGGGAACAGACCCAGTACTTC
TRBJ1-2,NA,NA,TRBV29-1,CSVEGNPSGYTF,TGCAGCGTTGAAGGGAACCCTTCGGGCTACACCTTC
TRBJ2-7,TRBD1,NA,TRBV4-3,CASSQDSGQGGEQYF,TGCGCCAGCAGCCAAGATAGTGGACAGGGCGGCGAGCAGTACTTC
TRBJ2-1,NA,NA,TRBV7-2,CASSRTDWNNEQFF,TGTGCCAGCAGCCGGACTGACTGGAACAATGAGCAGTTCTTC
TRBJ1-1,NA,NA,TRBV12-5,CASGLGEGTEAFF,TGTGCTAGTGGTTTGGGGGAGGGGACTGAAGCTTTCTTT
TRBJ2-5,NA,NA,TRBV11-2,CASSLGQAYLQETQYF,TGTGCCAGCAGCTTAGGACAAGCATACCTCCAAGAGACCCAGTACTTC
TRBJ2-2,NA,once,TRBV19,CASSRLAGELFF,TGTGCCAGTAGTAGACTAGCCGGGGAGCTGTTTTTT
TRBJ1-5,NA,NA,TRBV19,CASSINAGYNQPQHF,TGTGCCAGTAGTATAAACGCGGGATACAATCAGCCCCAGCATTTT
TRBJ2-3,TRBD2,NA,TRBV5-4,CASSLASGRLDTQYF,TGTGCCAGCAGCTTGGCTAGCGGGCGGTTAGATACGCAGTATTTT
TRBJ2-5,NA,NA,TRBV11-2,CASSLDGLKEETQYF,TGTGCCAGCAGCTTAGACGGGTTGAAAGAGGAGACCCAGTACTTC
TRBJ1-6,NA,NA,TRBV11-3,CASSLATGFNSPLHF,TGTGCCAGCAGCTTAGCTACAGGGTTCAATTCACCCCTCCACTTT
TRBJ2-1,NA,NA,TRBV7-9,CASSLQSHSFF,TGTGCCAGCAGCTTACAATCCCATAGTTTCTTC
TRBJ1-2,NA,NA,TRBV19,CASSIVTGQVGYTF,TGTGCCAGTAGTATAGTCACAGGTCAGGTGGGCTACACCTTC
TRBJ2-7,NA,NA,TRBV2,CASSYTNYEQYF,TGTGCCAGCAGTTACACCAACTACGAGCAGTACTTC
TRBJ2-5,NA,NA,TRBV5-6,CASSLPGPGETQYF,TGTGCCAGCAGCTTGCCAGGGCCCGGGGAGACCCAGTACTTC
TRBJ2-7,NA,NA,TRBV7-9,CASSFNGYEQYF,TGTGCCAGCAGCTTTAATGGCTACGAGCAGTACTTC
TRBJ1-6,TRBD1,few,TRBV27,CASRRTGEGSPLHF,TGTGCCAGCAGACGGACAGGGGAGGGATCACCCCTCCACTTT
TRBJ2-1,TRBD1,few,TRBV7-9,CASESRQGAYNEQFF,TGTGCCAGCGAATCCCGACAGGGGGCCTACAATGAGCAGTTCTTC
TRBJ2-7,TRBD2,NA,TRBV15,CATSGSLAGGLYEQYF,TGTGCCACCAGCGGATCGCTAGCGGGGGGACTCTACGAGCAGTACTTC
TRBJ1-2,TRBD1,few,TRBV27,CASSVPGTGSGYTF,TGTGCCAGCAGTGTCCCCGGGACAGGGAGTGGCTACACCTTC
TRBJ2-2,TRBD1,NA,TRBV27,CASSLIGQGAGELFF,TGTGCCAGCAGTCTCATAGGACAGGGGGCCGGGGAGCTGTTTTTT
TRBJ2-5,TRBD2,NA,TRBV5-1,CASSLVLAGEETQYF,TGCGCCAGCAGCTTGGTTTTAGCGGGGGAAGAGACCCAGTACTTC
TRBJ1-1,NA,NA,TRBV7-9,CASSLAGTEAFF,TGTGCCAGCAGCTTAGCCGGGACTGAAGCTTTCTTT
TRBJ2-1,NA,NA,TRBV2,CAGGGTGAYEQFF,TGTGCCGGGGGGGGAACAGGGGCGTATGAGCAGTTCTTC
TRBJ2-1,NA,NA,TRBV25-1,CASSELEGARNEQFF,TGTGCCAGCAGTGAATTGGAAGGGGCCCGTAATGAGCAGTTCTTC
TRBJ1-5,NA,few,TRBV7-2,CASSLGATNSNQPQHF,TGTGCCAGCAGCCTGGGGGCGACGAATAGCAATCAGCCCCAGCATTTT
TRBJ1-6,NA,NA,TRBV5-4,CASSQDLGEGSPLHF,TGCGCCAGCAGCCAAGATCTGGGGGAAGGCTCACCCCTCCACTTT
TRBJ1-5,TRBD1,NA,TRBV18,CASSGTDHDQPQHF,TGTGCCAGCTCAGGGACAGACCATGATCAGCCCCAGCATTTT
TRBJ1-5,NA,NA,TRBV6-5,CASSRTDYSNQPQHF,TGTGCCAGCAGCCGGACCGATTATAGCAATCAGCCCCAGCATTTT
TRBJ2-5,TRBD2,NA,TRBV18,CASSPTSGEPQETQYF,TGTGCCAGCTCACCGACTAGCGGGGAGCCACAAGAGACCCAGTACTTC
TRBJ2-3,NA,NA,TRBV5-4,CASSPLTSTDTQYF,TGTGCCAGCAGCCCTCTCACTAGCACAGATACGCAGTATTTT
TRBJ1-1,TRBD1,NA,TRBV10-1,CASSVTGTAEAFF,TGCGCCAGCAGTGTTACCGGGACAGCTGAAGCTTTCTTT
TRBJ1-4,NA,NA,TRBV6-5,CASSYRGEEKLFF,TGTGCCAGCAGTTACAGGGGCGAAGAAAAACTGTTTTTT